The 29 T cell receptor beta chains below all came from one sample that was sequenced in a study of OX40 agonist ivuxolimab in advanced cancers. Receptors were amplified or captured by the immunoSEQ multiplex PCR assay. TCRdb provides this immuneACCESS table in a form limited to in-frame rearrangements. Some clones are lacking; in checked studies, under half of them reflect an unresolved V gene, and why the rest are absent is not known. This sample comprises about 75,000 clones, around 87% of them detected only once. The ten largest clones capture about 8.6% of the sample. The sequenced sample was CD4+ or CD8+ T cells sorted from blood, obtained in a trial of the OX40 agonist ivuxolimab. These receptors came from an adult with an advanced solid tumor such as melanoma, head and neck, liver or kidney cancer.

The gene calls are TRBV14 and TRBJ2-1, with 11 bases aligning to TRBD2. CDR1 is SGHDN and CDR2 is FVKESK in the germline V gene. The CDR3 covers 16 residues. V shed 4 bases, J shed 1 base, and the junction held 3 bases outside the gene matches. The CDR3 reads CASSLSGRASYNEQFF. In nucleotides, the CDR3 is TGTGCCAGCAGCCTTAGCGGGAGGGCATCCTACAATGAGCAGTTCTTC.

J is TRBJ2-7 and V is TRBV6-1; 7 nucleotides match TRBD2. The CDR3 runs to 13 residues. The germline V gene encodes CDR1 MNHNS and CDR2 SASEGT. J was trimmed by 6 bases and V by 8 bases; bases with no gene match: 10. CDR3 DNA: TGTGCCAGCGGGAGGGAGAGGGGTGGCGAGCAGTACTTC. Translation gives CASGRERGGEQYF.

The gene calls are TRBV4-1 and TRBJ1-2; no firm D call. V lost 0 bases and J 7 bases, leaving 9 bases between the germline ends. The germline CDR1 and CDR2 sequences are MGHRA and YSYEKL. The CDR3 is made up of 13 amino acids. The CDR3 DNA reads TGCGCCAGCAGCCAAGAACGAATCGGTGGCTACACCTTC. It specifies CASSQERIGGYTF.

V usage is TRBV10-3 and J usage is TRBJ2-3; 9 nucleotides align to TRBD2. CDR3 size: 16 residues. CDR1 and CDR2 (germline): ENHRY, SYGVKD. J gave up 3 bases and V 4 bases, and 8 bases lay outside the gene matches. In DNA, the CDR3 is TGTGCCATCAGTGCAGCTAGCGGGGTCCCGACAGATACGCAGTATTTT. The encoded protein is CAISAASGVPTDTQYF.

The chain couples TRBV6-5 to TRBJ2-3; D is undetermined. CDR3 length equals 12 residues. CDR1 MNHEY and CDR2 SVGAGI come from the germline V gene. V lost 7 bases and J 10 bases, leaving 15 bases between the germline ends. This CDR3 is CASTELGRPQYF. Here the CDR3 DNA reads TGTGCCAGCACCGAATTGGGCCGTCCGCAGTATTTT.

V usage is TRBV27 and J usage is TRBJ1-5, with D maybe TRBD1 (6 bases). Germline lookup yields CDR1 MNHEY and CDR2 SMNVEV (reference sequence). V lost 5 bases and J 9 bases, leaving 20 bases between the germline ends. The CDR3 length is 15 residues. CDR3 bases: TGTGCCAGCAGTGTAAAACAGGGCCAGTCGGCGCCCCAGCATTTT. Protein: CASSVKQGQSAPQHF.

The chain recombines TRBV15 with TRBJ2-5, with 7 bases lining up with TRBD2. The CDR3 sequence is 15 residues long. J lost 2 bases, V lost 1 base, and 4 bases had no gene match. CDR1 LNHNV and CDR2 YYDKDF come from the germline V gene (reference sequence). The CDR3 nucleotides are TGTGCCACCAGCAGAGGGGGTAGCGGGCAAGAGACCCAGTACTTC. It specifies CATSRGGSGQETQYF.

V and J are TRBV5-1 and TRBJ2-4; a possible D gene is TRBD1 (6 bases). The CDR3 runs 16 residues. The germline gives CDR1 SGHRS, CDR2 YFSETQ. The ends were cut back, 4 bases at V and 4 bases at J, with 18 bases in the middle. The CDR3 here is CASSDYTGTPKNIQYF. The CDR3 DNA follows: TGCGCCAGCAGCGACTACACCGGGACACCTAAAAACATTCAGTACTTC.

The V call is TRBV30, the J call TRBJ1-5; no reliable D call. The CDR3 spans 15 residues. Trimming cost V 0 bases and J 5 bases, with 14 bases left between them. Germline V gene sequence: CDR1 GTSNPN, CDR2 SVGIG (reference sequence). This chain's CDR3 is CAWSVAGPPYQPQHF. For the CDR3, the DNA is TGTGCCTGGAGTGTCGCCGGGCCACCCTATCAGCCCCAGCATTTT. Variable domain in full (rest from reference TRBV30 and TRBJ1-5): SQTIHQWPATLVQPVGSPLSLECTVEGTSNPNLYWYRQAAGRGLQLLFYSVGIGQISSEVPQNLSASRPQDRQFILSSKKLLLSDSGFYLCAWSVAGPPYQPQHFGDGTRLSIL.

This clone was recorded once. The V gene is TRBV18, the J gene TRBJ1-5; possibly TRBD1 for D (5 bases). The CDR3 is 16 residues long. Trimming stripped 1 base from V and 5 bases from J, with 15 bases between. The germline V gene encodes CDR1 KGHSH and CDR2 LQKENI. The CDR3 region is CASSPLVSQGHQPQHF. In DNA form, the CDR3 reads TGTGCCAGCTCACCACTCGTCTCTCAGGGACATCAGCCCCAGCATTTT.

This rearrangement joins TRBV18 to TRBJ1-2; no reliable D call. This CDR3 is built from 15 residues. V was cut by 5 bases and J by 0 bases, with 13 bases left in between. Germline V gives CDR1 KGHSH, CDR2 LQKENI. The CDR3 DNA is TGTGCCAGCTCAACATCAGAACCAGCTAACTATGGCTACACCTTC. It specifies CASSTSEPANYGYTF.

This chain joins TRBV7-9 and TRBJ2-7, with D tentatively TRBD1 or TRBD2 (5 bases each). Germline-derived CDR1 and CDR2 are SEHNR and FQNEAQ (reference sequence). V lost 3 bases and J lost 6, with 18 bases in between. The CDR3 spans 15 residues. In DNA, the CDR3 is TGTGCCAGCAGCTTTGAGGGGTACTACACCGGCGAGCAGTACTTC. Encoded protein: CASSFEGYYTGEQYF.

Regarding this clone: Other DNA sequences within the sample encode an identical CDR3. The genes are TRBV5-1 and TRBJ1-1; D gene unclear. The V gene lost 0 bases and the J gene lost 2 bases, with 5 bases spanning the gap. The length of the CDR3 is 13 residues. Germline V CDR1 and CDR2: SGHRS, YFSETQ. DNA for the CDR3: TGCGCCAGCAGCTTGGGTCTTAACACTGAAGCTTTCTTT. This sequence encodes CASSLGLNTEAFF.

J is TRBJ1-1 and V is TRBV18; D unresolved. Trimming removed 0 bases from V and 0 bases from J, with 8 bases in between. The CDR3 contains 15 residues. Germline V CDR1 and CDR2: KGHSH, LQKENI. The CDR3 coding sequence is TGTGCCAGCTCACCACCGATAGCAGTGAACACTGAAGCTTTCTTT. Amino acid sequence: CASSPPIAVNTEAFF.

The V and J genes are TRBV5-5 and TRBJ1-1, with a weak D call TRBD1 (5 bases). V lost 0 bases, J lost 5 bases, and 17 bases lay in between. CDR1 and CDR2 from the germline V gene are SGHKS and YYEKEE (reference sequence). This CDR3 is built from 16 residues. The CDR3 region has the DNA TGTGCCAGCAGCTTGGCCAGGCCCCGGGGGTTGACTGAAGCTTTCTTT. Residues: CASSLARPRGLTEAFF.

The rearrangement uses TRBV30 and TRBJ1-4, with no clear D. The CDR3 has 13 residues. Germline V CDR1 and CDR2: GTSNPN, SVGIG (reference sequence). V was shortened by 5 bases and J by 7 bases, with 14 bases between the two germline ends. The CDR3 bases are TGTGCCTGGGCCCTCGCGGGGATTGAAAAACTGTTTTTT. This encodes CAWALAGIEKLFF.

The chain is built from TRBV10-1 and TRBJ2-2; 9 positions agree with TRBD2. Per the germline V gene, CDR1 is WNHNN and CDR2 is SYGVQD (reference sequence). With V trimmed by 10 bases and J by 6 bases, 9 bases remained unmatched. CDR3 length equals 14 residues. CDR3 region: CATSGGRAAGELFF. In DNA form, the CDR3 reads TGCGCCACCAGCGGCGGGAGGGCGGCCGGGGAGCTGTTTTTT.

In this sample, this clone turned up a few times. The rearrangement joins TRBV27 to TRBJ1-1, with D unclear. The germline V and J ends were trimmed by 3 bases and 0 bases, with 8 bases remaining between them. The germline CDR1 and CDR2 sequences are MNHEY and SMNVEV (reference sequence). The CDR3 extends over 14 amino acids. The CDR3 DNA follows: TGTGCCAGCAGTTTGACACAAATGAACACTGAAGCTTTCTTT. Translation gives CASSLTQMNTEAFF.

V usage is TRBV30 and J usage is TRBJ1-5; 10 nucleotides match TRBD1. Germline CDR1 GTSNPN, CDR2 SVGIG (reference sequence). V trimming: 5 bases; J trimming: 1 base; junction bases outside the gene matches: 5. The length of the CDR3 is 15 residues. The chain's CDR3 is CAWAPGQGSNQPQHF. The CDR3 DNA reads as TGTGCCTGGGCTCCGGGACAGGGGAGCAATCAGCCCCAGCATTTT.

The genes are TRBV14 and TRBJ1-1; D may be TRBD1 (5 bases). Trimming pared 0 bases from V and 1 base from J, leaving 15 bases between. The CDR3 spans 17 residues. Germline CDR1 and CDR2: SGHDN and FVKESK. The CDR3: CASSQERGLGRNTEAFF. The CDR3 DNA follows: TGTGCCAGCAGCCAAGAAAGGGGTTTAGGGAGGAACACTGAAGCTTTCTTT.

This clone has just a few counts. The chain combines TRBV28 with TRBJ2-3; no reliable D call. Looked up from germline, CDR1 is MDHEN and CDR2 is SYDVKM. The CDR3 sequence is 14 residues long. Trimming left V 3 bases short and J 2 bases short, with 9 bases between. The CDR3 bases are TGTGCCAGCAGTTTTGACGGAACCACAGATACGCAGTATTTT. Amino acid sequence: CASSFDGTTDTQYF. The full variable domain, its missing parts supplied by reference TRBV28 and TRBJ2-3, is DVKVTQSSRYLVKRTGEKVFLECVQDMDHENMFWYRQDPGLGLRLIYFSYDVKMKEKGDIPEGYSVSREKKERFSLILESASTNQTSMYLCASSFDGTTDTQYFGPGTRLTVL.

This clone was counted between two and nine times. J is TRBJ2-1 and V is TRBV5-6, with D unclear. This CDR3 spans 15 amino acids. CDR1 is SGHDT and CDR2 is YYEEEE in the germline V gene. With 5 bases removed from V and 0 bases from J, the gap between germline ends came to 12 bases. The CDR3 loop reads CASRNYYSSYNEQFF. CDR3 bases: TGTGCCAGCAGGAATTACTATAGCTCCTACAATGAGCAGTTCTTC.

J is TRBJ1-6 and V is TRBV9; the match to TRBD1 covers 10 bases. The CDR3 has 15 amino acids. The V gene end was trimmed by 4 bases and the J gene end by 7 bases; junction bases not matched to a gene: 5. The germline CDR1 and CDR2 sequences are SGDLS and YYNGEE. CDR3 DNA: TGTGCCAGCAGCAACGGACAGGGGGGAAATTCACCCCTCCACTTT. This gives the protein CASSNGQGGNSPLHF.

This chain uses TRBV9 with TRBJ1-2, with D perhaps matching TRBD1 (5 bases). Germline-derived CDR1 and CDR2 are SGDLS and YYNGEE. Trimming stripped 2 bases from V and 2 bases from J, with 7 bases between. The CDR3 sequence is 13 residues long. CDR3 nucleotides: TGTGCCAGCAGCGTCGGGGGGAACTATGGCTACACCTTC. Its translation is CASSVGGNYGYTF.

The J gene is TRBJ1-2, the V gene TRBV28; D not certain. The V end was cut by 5 bases, the J end by 0 bases, with 10 bases between. The CDR3 contains 14 residues. CDR1 is MDHEN and CDR2 is SYDVKM in the germline V gene. CDR3 in DNA: TGTGCCAGCAGTACCCTCCTAACTAACTATGGCTACACCTTC. It encodes CASSTLLTNYGYTF.

This sequence joins TRBV7-2 and TRBJ2-1; D remains unclear. Germline assignment: CDR1 SGHTA and CDR2 FQGNSA. The CDR3 loop spans 14 amino acids. Trimming cost V 5 bases and J 3 bases, with 11 bases left between them. CDR3 in amino acids: CASSPAEVYNEQFF. CDR3 bases: TGTGCCAGCAGCCCAGCCGAGGTCTACAATGAGCAGTTCTTC.

This sequence joins TRBV11-1 and TRBJ1-1, with D possibly being TRBD1 (5 bases). CDR3 length equals 16 residues. Germline assignment: CDR1 SGHAT and CDR2 FQDESV (reference sequence). V lost 1 base to trimming and J lost 11 bases, with 23 bases between them. The CDR3 DNA follows: TGTGCCAGCAGCTTAGAAAGGGGTATCGGTCCACAGGCTGCTTTCTTT. Its protein product is CASSLERGIGPQAAFF.

This chain uses TRBV11-2 with TRBJ1-5; 7 positions agree with TRBD1. J gave up 7 bases and V 5 bases, and 8 bases lay outside the gene matches. From germline, CDR1 is SGHAT and CDR2 FQNNGV. This CDR3 spans 14 amino acids. CDR3 protein: CASSRDRANQPQHF. DNA for the CDR3: TGTGCCAGCAGCCGTGACAGGGCCAACCAGCCCCAGCATTTT.

The J gene is TRBJ1-6, the V gene TRBV18; 9 bases match TRBD1. The CDR3 is made up of 14 amino acids. The ends lost 6 bases at V and 7 bases at J; junction bases unmatched: 4. CDR1 and CDR2 from the germline V gene are KGHSH and LQKENI. The CDR3 protein is CASSWDRANSPLHF. The CDR3 bases are TGTGCCAGCTCCTGGGACAGGGCGAATTCACCCCTCCACTTT.